The clone carrying this T cell receptor (beta chain) was recorded once. The record originates from a study of CD8 T cells in Susac syndrome. Reverse transcription of roughly 0.5 to 1 ug RNA was carried out with random hexamers. It was immunoSEQ multiplex PCR that amplified TCR beta CDR3 across 54 Vbeta and 13 Jbeta. Each CDR3 protein is one row after TCRdb ran MiXCR on the immunoSEQ multiplex PCR reads. Of 200,000 to 250,000 distinct CDR3 sequences in the sample, roughly 93% are singletons; the top ten hold approximately 0.15%. The clonotype comes from a human donor with Susac syndrome. Sequenced material: CD4+ T cells from PBMCs.

CDR3 DNA sequence: TGCAGTGCTCCGACGACAGGGACAAACTATGGCTACACCTTC. It translates to CSAPTTGTNYGYTF. This rearrangement joins TRBV20-1 to TRBJ1-2; 7 nucleotides line up with TRBD1. CDR1 DFQATT and CDR2 SNEGSKA come from the germline V gene (reference sequence). V dropped 5 bases and J dropped 2; count of bases not matched to a gene: 8. This CDR3 has 14 amino acids.